One T cell receptor beta chain is described in this entry. Antigen specificity is unknown. TCRdb re-called the 5' RACE reads with MiXCR, one entry per CDR3 protein. Here the sample spans hundreds of thousands of distinct CDR3 sequences, around 12% being singletons. This specimen belongs to a study of T cells after yellow fever vaccination. Study findings and constraints: Most primary-vaccination clones recurred post-booster (roughly 97% CD4, about 90% CD8).

This CDR3 comprises 16 residues. CDR1 and CDR2 (germline): MNHEY, SVGEGT. Trimming took 5 bases from V and 0 from J; bases not matched to a gene: 4. The TCR comes from a young man who received the YFV17D yellow fever vaccine. The input for sequencing was PBMCs, taken on the day of the yellow fever booster vaccination. The V gene is TRBV6-2 or TRBV6-3, the J gene TRBJ2-7; 13 nucleotides line up with TRBD2. The CDR3 DNA is TGTGCCAGCAGTCGGGGACTAGCGGGACCCTCCTACGAGCAGTACTTC. Translating gives CASSRGLAGPSYEQYF.